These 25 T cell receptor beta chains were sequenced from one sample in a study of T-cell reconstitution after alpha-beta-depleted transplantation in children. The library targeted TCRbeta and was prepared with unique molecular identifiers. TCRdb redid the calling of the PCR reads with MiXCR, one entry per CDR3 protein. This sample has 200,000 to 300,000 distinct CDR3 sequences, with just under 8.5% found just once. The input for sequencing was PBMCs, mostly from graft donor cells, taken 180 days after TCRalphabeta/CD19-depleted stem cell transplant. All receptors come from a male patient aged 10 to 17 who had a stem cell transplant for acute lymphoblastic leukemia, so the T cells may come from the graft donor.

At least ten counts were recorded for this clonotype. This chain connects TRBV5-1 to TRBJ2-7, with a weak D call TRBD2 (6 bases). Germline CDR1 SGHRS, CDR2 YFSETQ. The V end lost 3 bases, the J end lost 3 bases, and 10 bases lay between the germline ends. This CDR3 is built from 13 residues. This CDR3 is CASSSEGFYEQYF. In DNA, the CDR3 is TGCGCCAGCAGCTCGGAGGGTTTCTACGAGCAGTACTTC.

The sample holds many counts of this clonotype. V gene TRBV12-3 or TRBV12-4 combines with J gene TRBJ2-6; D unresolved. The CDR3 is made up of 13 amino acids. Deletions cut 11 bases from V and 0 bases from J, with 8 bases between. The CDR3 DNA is TGTGCCGCCAGGAACTCTGGGGCCAACGTCCTGACTTTC. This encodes CAARNSGANVLTF.

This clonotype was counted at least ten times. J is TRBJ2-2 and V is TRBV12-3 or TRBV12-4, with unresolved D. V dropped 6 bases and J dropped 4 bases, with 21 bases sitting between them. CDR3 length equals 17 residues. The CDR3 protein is CASSSSSAKGTTGELFF. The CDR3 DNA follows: TGTGCCAGCAGCTCATCTTCAGCGAAGGGTACCACCGGGGAGCTGTTTTTT.

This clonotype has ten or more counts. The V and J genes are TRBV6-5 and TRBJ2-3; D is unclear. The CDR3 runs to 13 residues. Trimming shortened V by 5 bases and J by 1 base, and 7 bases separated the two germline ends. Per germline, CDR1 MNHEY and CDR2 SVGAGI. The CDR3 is CASSNRGTDTQYF. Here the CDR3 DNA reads TGTGCCAGCAGTAACCGGGGCACAGATACGCAGTATTTT.

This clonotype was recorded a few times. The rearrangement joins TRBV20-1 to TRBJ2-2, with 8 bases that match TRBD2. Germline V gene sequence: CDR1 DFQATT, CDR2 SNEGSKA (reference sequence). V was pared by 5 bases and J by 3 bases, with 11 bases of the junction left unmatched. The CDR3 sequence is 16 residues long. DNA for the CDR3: TGCAGTGCTCAGCTACAGCGGGGGAGCCACACCGGGGAGCTGTTTTTT. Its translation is CSAQLQRGSHTGELFF.

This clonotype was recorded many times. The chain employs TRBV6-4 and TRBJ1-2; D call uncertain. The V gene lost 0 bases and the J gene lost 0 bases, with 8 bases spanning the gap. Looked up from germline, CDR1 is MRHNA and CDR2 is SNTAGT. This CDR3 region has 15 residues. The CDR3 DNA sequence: TGTGCCAGCAGTGACTCCGGGAGGACTAACTATGGCTACACCTTC. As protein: CASSDSGRTNYGYTF.

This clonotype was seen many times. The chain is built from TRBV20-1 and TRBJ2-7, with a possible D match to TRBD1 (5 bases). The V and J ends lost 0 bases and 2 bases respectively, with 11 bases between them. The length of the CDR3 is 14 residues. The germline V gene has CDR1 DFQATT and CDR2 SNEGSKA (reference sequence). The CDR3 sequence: CSARDPGWTYEQYF. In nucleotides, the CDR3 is TGCAGTGCTAGAGATCCAGGGTGGACCTACGAGCAGTACTTC.

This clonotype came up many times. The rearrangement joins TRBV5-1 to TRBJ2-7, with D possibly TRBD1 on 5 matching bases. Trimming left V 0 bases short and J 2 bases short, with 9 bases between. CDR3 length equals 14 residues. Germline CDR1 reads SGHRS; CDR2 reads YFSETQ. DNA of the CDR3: TGCGCCAGCAGCTTGGAGAGACAGCCCTACGAGCAGTACTTC. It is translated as CASSLERQPYEQYF.

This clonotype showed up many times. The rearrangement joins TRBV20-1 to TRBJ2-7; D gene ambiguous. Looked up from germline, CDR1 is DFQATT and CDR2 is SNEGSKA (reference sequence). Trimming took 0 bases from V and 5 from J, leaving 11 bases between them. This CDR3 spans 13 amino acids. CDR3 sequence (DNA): TGCAGTGCTAGAGACGGTACGACCCACGAGCAGTACTTC. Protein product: CSARDGTTHEQYF.

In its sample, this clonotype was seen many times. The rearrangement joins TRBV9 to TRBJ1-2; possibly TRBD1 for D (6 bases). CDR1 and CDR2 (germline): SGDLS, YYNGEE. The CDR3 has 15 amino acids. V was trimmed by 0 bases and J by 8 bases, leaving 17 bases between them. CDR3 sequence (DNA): TGTGCCAGCAGCGTAGCTGGAAGGGGGACCGGCGGCTACACCTTC. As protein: CASSVAGRGTGGYTF.

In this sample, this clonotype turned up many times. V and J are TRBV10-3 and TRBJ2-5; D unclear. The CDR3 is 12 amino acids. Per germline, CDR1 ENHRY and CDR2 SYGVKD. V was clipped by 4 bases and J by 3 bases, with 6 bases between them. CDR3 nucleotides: TGTGCCATCAGTGGGGTAGAAGAGACCCAGTACTTC. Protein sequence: CAISGVEETQYF.

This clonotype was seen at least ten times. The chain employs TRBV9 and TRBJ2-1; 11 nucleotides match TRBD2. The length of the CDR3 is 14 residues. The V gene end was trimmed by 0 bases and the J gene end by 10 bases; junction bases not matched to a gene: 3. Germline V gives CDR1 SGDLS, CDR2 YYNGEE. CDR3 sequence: CASSVASGGREQFF. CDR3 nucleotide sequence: TGTGCCAGCAGCGTAGCTAGCGGGGGGAGGGAGCAGTTCTTC.

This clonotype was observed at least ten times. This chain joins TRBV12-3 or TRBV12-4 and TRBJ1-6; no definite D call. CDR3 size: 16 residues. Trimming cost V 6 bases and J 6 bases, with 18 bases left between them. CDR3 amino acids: CASSLNPLASNSPLHF. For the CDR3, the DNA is TGTGCCAGCAGCCTAAACCCCTTAGCCAGTAATTCACCCCTCCACTTT.

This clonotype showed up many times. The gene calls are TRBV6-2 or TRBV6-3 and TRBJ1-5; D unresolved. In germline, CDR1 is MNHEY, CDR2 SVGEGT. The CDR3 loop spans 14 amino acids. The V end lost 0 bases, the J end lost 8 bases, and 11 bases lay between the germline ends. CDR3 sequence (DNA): TGTGCCAGCAGTTACTCGCCTCGGGGAAAGCCCCAGCATTTT. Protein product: CASSYSPRGKPQHF.

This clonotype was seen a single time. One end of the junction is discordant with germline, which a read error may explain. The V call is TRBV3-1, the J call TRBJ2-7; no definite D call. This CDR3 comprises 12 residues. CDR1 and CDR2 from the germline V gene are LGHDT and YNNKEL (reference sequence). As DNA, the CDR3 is TGTGCCAGCAGTCCAACTGGCTACGACCAGTACTTC. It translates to CASSPTGYDQYF.

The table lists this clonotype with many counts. The CDR3 loop reads CSASPPGSYEKLFF. The CDR3 nucleotides are TGCAGTGCTAGCCCCCCTGGGTCGTACGAAAAACTGTTTTTT. This chain links TRBV20-1 with TRBJ1-4; no reliable D call. The germline V gene encodes CDR1 DFQATT and CDR2 SNEGSKA (reference sequence). Trimming took off 3 bases at V and 8 bases at J, with 16 bases between the two ends. This CDR3 region has 14 residues.

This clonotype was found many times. The CDR3, as DNA: TGTGCCGGTGGGACGGTGAACACTGAAGCTTTCTTT. Amino acids: CAGGTVNTEAFF. This chain uses TRBV7-9 with TRBJ1-1, with D perhaps TRBD1 (5 bases). Per germline, CDR1 SEHNR and CDR2 FQNEAQ (reference sequence). This CDR3 spans 12 amino acids. V was clipped by 11 bases and J by 0 bases, with 10 bases between them.

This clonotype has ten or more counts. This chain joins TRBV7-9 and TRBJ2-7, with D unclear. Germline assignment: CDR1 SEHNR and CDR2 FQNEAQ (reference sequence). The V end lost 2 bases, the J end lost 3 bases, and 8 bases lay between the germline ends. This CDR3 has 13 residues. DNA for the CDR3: TGTGCCAGCAGCTTATCCGTGTACTACGAGCAGTACTTC. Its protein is CASSLSVYYEQYF.

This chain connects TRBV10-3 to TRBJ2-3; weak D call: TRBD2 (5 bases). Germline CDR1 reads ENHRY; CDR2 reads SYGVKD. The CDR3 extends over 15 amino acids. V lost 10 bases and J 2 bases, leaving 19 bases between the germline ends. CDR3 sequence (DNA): TGTGCCACCCACGGAGCGGCGGCTCCCACAGATACGCAGTATTTT. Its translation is CATHGAAAPTDTQYF.

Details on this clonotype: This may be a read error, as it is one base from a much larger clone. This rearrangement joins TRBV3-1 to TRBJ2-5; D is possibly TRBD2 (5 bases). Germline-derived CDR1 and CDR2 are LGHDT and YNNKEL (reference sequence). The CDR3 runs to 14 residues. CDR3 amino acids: CASSRAKGLETQHF. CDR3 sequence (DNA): TGTGCCAGCAGCCGAGCAAAAGGACTGGAGACCCAGCACTTC.

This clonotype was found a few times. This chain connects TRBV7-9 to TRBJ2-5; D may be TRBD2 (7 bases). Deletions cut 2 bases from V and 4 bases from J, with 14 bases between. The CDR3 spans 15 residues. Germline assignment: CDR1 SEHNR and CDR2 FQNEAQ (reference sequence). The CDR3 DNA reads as TGTGCCAGCAGCTTAAAAAGGGGGGGGGGAGAGACCCAGTACTTC. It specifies CASSLKRGGGETQYF.

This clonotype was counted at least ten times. The CDR3 DNA reads as TGTGCCAGCAGCGTAGGGACAGGGAATGAAAAACTGTTTTTT. Translated: CASSVGTGNEKLFF. The chain joins TRBV9 to TRBJ1-4; 8 bases match TRBD1. This CDR3 is built from 14 residues. CDR1 is SGDLS and CDR2 is YYNGEE in the germline V gene. The V and J ends lost 0 bases and 5 bases, in that order; junction bases with no gene match: 0.

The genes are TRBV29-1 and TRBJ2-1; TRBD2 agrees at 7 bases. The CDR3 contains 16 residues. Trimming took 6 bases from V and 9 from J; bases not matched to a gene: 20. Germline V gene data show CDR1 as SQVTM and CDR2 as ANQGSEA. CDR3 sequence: CSVTPPWTQRGGEQFF. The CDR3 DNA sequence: TGCAGCGTAACCCCACCCTGGACCCAGCGGGGAGGTGAGCAGTTCTTC.

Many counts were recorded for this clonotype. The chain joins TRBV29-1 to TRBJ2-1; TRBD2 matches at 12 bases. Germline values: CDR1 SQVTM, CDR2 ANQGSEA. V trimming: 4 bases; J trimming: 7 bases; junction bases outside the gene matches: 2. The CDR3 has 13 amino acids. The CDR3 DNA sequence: TGCAGCGTTGCTAGCGGGAGGGGGAATGAGCAGTTCTTC. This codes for CSVASGRGNEQFF.

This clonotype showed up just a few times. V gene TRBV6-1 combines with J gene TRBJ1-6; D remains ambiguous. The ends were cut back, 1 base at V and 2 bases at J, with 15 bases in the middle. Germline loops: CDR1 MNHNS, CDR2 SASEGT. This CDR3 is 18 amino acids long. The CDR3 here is CASSEGAGWHTYNSPLHF. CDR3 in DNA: TGTGCCAGCAGTGAAGGGGCGGGATGGCACACCTATAATTCACCCCTCCACTTT.